The 28 T cell receptor beta chains given below trace back to one sample, sequenced in a study of cytomegalovirus exposure and HLA in healthy donors. The primer mix had 60 Vbeta and 13 Jbeta primers. Assay: immunoSEQ multiplex PCR; the TCRdb copy retains only in-frame clones and omits some. The top ten clones hold 2.5% to 3.5% of a sample with some 150,000 clones, 80% to 85% of them seen once. Sequencing was performed on PBMCs. The origin of the receptors is a woman between 25 and 40 years old in good health and CMV-seronegative.

This sequence joins TRBV25-1 and TRBJ2-7; 8 positions agree with TRBD2. The germline V gene has CDR1 MGHDK and CDR2 SYGVNS. The CDR3 contains 15 residues. Trimming cost V 8 bases and J 1 base; bases outside gene matches: 10. Here the CDR3 reads CASGGGAGDSYEQYF. CDR3 nucleotide sequence: TGTGCCAGCGGGGGGGGAGCGGGAGATTCCTACGAGCAGTACTTC.

The chain is built from TRBV30 and TRBJ2-7; D perhaps matches TRBD2 (6 bases). Germline CDR1 and CDR2: GTSNPN and SVGIG (reference sequence). V gave up 8 bases and J gave up 5 bases, with 19 bases separating them. The CDR3 contains 13 residues. CDR3 sequence (DNA): TGTGCCCAAGACGGGGGTCTTTCCGACGAGCAGTACTTC. Amino acids: CAQDGGLSDEQYF.

The chain carries TRBV27 and TRBJ2-3; 7 bases align to TRBD2. V shed 6 bases, J shed 2 bases, and the junction held 11 bases outside the gene matches. This CDR3 comprises 16 residues. Germline assignment: CDR1 MNHEY and CDR2 SMNVEV (reference sequence). CDR3 loop: CASSPPSSGHTDTQYF. The CDR3 nucleotides read TGTGCCAGCAGCCCCCCGAGTAGCGGGCACACAGATACGCAGTATTTT.

This clone has only one observation. This sequence joins TRBV9 and TRBJ2-2; 12 bases are a match to TRBD2. V gave up 0 bases and J gave up 3 bases; unmatched junction bases: 6. The CDR3 loop spans 18 amino acids. Germline CDR1 SGDLS, CDR2 YYNGEE. CDR3 nucleotides: TGTGCCAGCAGCGTAGGGCTAGCGGGGGGGCCGTACACCGGGGAGCTGTTTTTT. Translation: CASSVGLAGGPYTGELFF.

The rearrangement joins TRBV7-2 to TRBJ2-5, with a possible D match to TRBD1 (6 bases). The end of the DNA fits TRBJ2-7 better, so the J call may be wrong. Germline CDR1 reads SGHTA; CDR2 reads FQGNSA. This CDR3 has 12 amino acids. The CDR3 region is CASSFTGNEQYF. CDR3 bases: TGTGCCAGCAGCTTCACAGGGAACGAGCAGTACTTC.

The chain carries TRBV7-8 and TRBJ2-7; D perhaps matches TRBD1 (6 bases). From germline, CDR1 is SGHVS and CDR2 FQNEAQ. The germline V and J ends were trimmed by 5 bases and 0 bases, with 11 bases remaining between them. The CDR3 sequence is 14 residues long. CDR3 nucleotides: TGTGCCAGCAGCGCCGGGACAACCTCCTACGAGCAGTACTTC. Translated, it gives CASSAGTTSYEQYF.

CDR3: CASISPPGTTYEQYF. In DNA form, the CDR3 reads TGTGCCAGCATTTCGCCCCCCGGGACAACGTACGAGCAGTACTTC. The rearrangement joins TRBV28 to TRBJ2-7, with a weak D call TRBD1 (6 bases). CDR3 length: 15 residues. CDR1 and CDR2 from the germline V gene are MDHEN and SYDVKM. V was cut by 7 bases and J by 4 bases, with 20 bases left in between.

The rearrangement joins TRBV19 to TRBJ2-2, with 8 bases that match TRBD1. This CDR3 has 15 residues. The V gene's germline CDR1 is LNHDA and CDR2 SQIVND (reference sequence). With 3 bases clipped from V and 6 bases from J, the junction kept 6 bases outside the gene matches. CDR3 nucleotides: TGTGCCAGTAGTATTGGTCAGGGGGCATCCGGGGAGCTGTTTTTT. Translating it yields CASSIGQGASGELFF.

V and J are TRBV28 and TRBJ1-2; TRBD1 aligns across 8 bases. V lost 7 bases, J lost 4 bases, and 8 bases stayed unmatched. CDR1 and CDR2 (germline): MDHEN, SYDVKM. The CDR3 length is 14 residues. CDR3 coding DNA: TGTGCCAGCAACCTGGGACAGGTCGGCTATGGCTACACCTTC. Its protein is CASNLGQVGYGYTF.

The genes are TRBV7-7 and TRBJ2-3; 8 bases align to TRBD1. This CDR3 is 15 amino acids long. After removal of 1 base from V and 2 bases from J, the junction contained 2 bases not matched to a gene. CDR1 and CDR2 (germline): SSHAT, FNYEAQ (reference sequence). DNA of the CDR3: TGTGCCAGCAGCTTAGGGACAGGGCCCACAGATACGCAGTATTTT. It is translated as CASSLGTGPTDTQYF.

DNA for the CDR3: TGTGCCAGCAGCATGTTCCCCAAGGGCAGGGGAGACTACGAGCAGTACTTC. Encoded protein: CASSMFPKGRGDYEQYF. J is TRBJ2-7 and V is TRBV7-2, with D maybe TRBD1 (6 bases). CDR1 is SGHTA and CDR2 is FQGNSA in the germline V gene. V lost 5 bases, J lost 3 bases, and 23 bases lay in between. This CDR3 region has 17 residues.

In this sample, this clone turned up a few times. The chain uses TRBV19 and TRBJ2-7, with 9 bases matching TRBD2. CDR3 length: 15 amino acids. The junction had 8 bases not matched to a gene; V was cut back by 8 bases and J by 0 bases. Looked up from germline, CDR1 is LNHDA and CDR2 is SQIVND (reference sequence). In DNA form, the CDR3 reads TGTGCCAGTCTCATCGAGCGGGAGGTCTCCTACGAGCAGTACTTC. Translation: CASLIEREVSYEQYF.

This chain joins TRBV29-1 and TRBJ2-5, with 11 bases matching TRBD2. V shed 5 bases, J shed 5 bases, and the junction held 10 bases outside the gene matches. CDR1 and CDR2 from the germline V gene are SQVTM and ANQGSEA. The CDR3 spans 15 residues. Here the CDR3 DNA reads TGCAGCGTTACCACCCTACTAGCGGGAGACGAGACCCAGTACTTC. It codes for CSVTTLLAGDETQYF.

This clone appeared a few times. The genes are TRBV30 and TRBJ1-3, with D maybe TRBD1 (5 bases). The CDR3 totals 14 residues. Germline assignment: CDR1 GTSNPN and CDR2 SVGIG (reference sequence). The V end lost 2 bases, the J end lost 0 bases, and 8 bases lay between the germline ends. The CDR3 DNA is TGTGCCTGGAGTCAGGGCGGCTCTGGAAACACCATATATTTT. Translating gives CAWSQGGSGNTIYF.

A few counts support this clone. V usage is TRBV6-5 and J usage is TRBJ2-2, with 8 bases matching TRBD1. J gave up 5 bases and V 5 bases, and 7 bases lay outside the gene matches. The CDR3 length is 15 residues. CDR1 MNHEY and CDR2 SVGAGI come from the germline V gene. The CDR3 bases are TGTGCCAGCAGTCCGACCTGGACAGGGACCGGGGAGCTGTTTTTT. This sequence encodes CASSPTWTGTGELFF.

CDR3 loop: CASSSSPGGGNTEAFF. The CDR3 nucleotides read TGTGCCAGCAGCTCGTCCCCGGGGGGTGGGAACACTGAAGCTTTCTTT. The chain uses TRBV7-9 and TRBJ1-1; weak D call: TRBD1 (5 bases). The germline V gene has CDR1 SEHNR and CDR2 FQNEAQ (reference sequence). The CDR3 sequence is 16 residues long. V gave up 4 bases and J gave up 1 base, with 16 bases separating them.

This clone was seen more than once but under ten times. This chain connects TRBV4-1 to TRBJ2-3; unclear D gene. V was shortened by 3 bases and J by 1 base, with 5 bases between the two germline ends. The germline CDR1 and CDR2 sequences are MGHRA and YSYEKL. This CDR3 comprises 13 residues. The CDR3 coding sequence is TGCGCCAGCAGCCACCTCGGCACAGATACGCAGTATTTT. This encodes CASSHLGTDTQYF.

V and J are TRBV5-1 and TRBJ2-5, with TRBD2 identical over 12 bases. The CDR3 covers 15 residues. J lost 5 bases, V lost 7 bases, and 9 bases had no gene match. Germline V gene data show CDR1 as SGHRS and CDR2 as YFSETQ. As DNA, the CDR3 is TGCGCCAGCCGGGAGGATCTAGCGGGAGGGGAGACCCAGTACTTC. Translated, it gives CASREDLAGGETQYF. The full variable domain, completed using reference TRBV5-1 and TRBJ2-5, is KAGVTQTPRYLIKTRGQQVTLSCSPISGHRSVSWYQQTPGQGLQFLFEYFSETQRNKGNFPGRFSGRQFSNSRSEMNVSTLELGDSALYLCASREDLAGGETQYFGPGTRLLVL.

This sequence joins TRBV30 and TRBJ2-3, with D possibly matching TRBD2 (6 bases). The CDR3 contains 13 residues. Germline V gene data show CDR1 as GTSNPN and CDR2 as SVGIG (reference sequence). V dropped 3 bases and J dropped 5 bases, with 12 bases sitting between them. The CDR3 bases are TGTGCCTGGAGCCCACTAGCTGGAGATACGCAGTATTTT. Its protein product is CAWSPLAGDTQYF.

This chain links TRBV19 with TRBJ2-7; D perhaps matches TRBD1 (6 bases). This CDR3 region has 15 residues. CDR1 and CDR2 from the germline V gene are LNHDA and SQIVND (reference sequence). V shed 1 base and J shed 4 bases, with 14 bases lying between them. The CDR3: CASSIGAGESYEQYF. The DNA of the CDR3 is TGTGCCAGTAGTATAGGGGCAGGGGAATCGTACGAGCAGTACTTC. The entire variable domain, with the rest obtained from reference TRBV19 and TRBJ2-7, is as follows: DGGITQSPKYLFRKEGQNVTLSCEQNLNHDAMYWYRQDPGQGLRLIYYSQIVNDFQKGDIAEGYSVSREKKESFPLTVTSAQKNPTAFYLCASSIGAGESYEQYFGPGTRLTVT.

V usage is TRBV27 and J usage is TRBJ2-3; 8 nucleotides match TRBD1. Looked up from germline, CDR1 is MNHEY and CDR2 is SMNVEV (reference sequence). The CDR3 sequence is 15 residues long. The V gene end was trimmed by 6 bases and the J gene end by 4 bases; junction bases not matched to a gene: 9. Here the CDR3 reads CASSPQGAHSDTQYF. The CDR3 DNA is TGTGCCAGCAGCCCTCAGGGGGCGCATTCAGATACGCAGTATTTT.

The chain links TRBV14 to TRBJ2-5; maybe TRBD1 (6 bases). Deletions cut 4 bases from V and 0 bases from J, with 9 bases between. The germline V gene has CDR1 SGHDN and CDR2 FVKESK. The CDR3 covers 14 residues. The CDR3 coding sequence is TGTGCCAGCAGCCGGTACAGGGACCAAGAGACCCAGTACTTC. Translating it yields CASSRYRDQETQYF.

The chain carries TRBV5-4 and TRBJ2-7; 7 bases map to TRBD2. The CDR3 is 15 amino acids. The ends lost 0 bases at V and 7 bases at J; junction bases unmatched: 10. Germline V gene lookup returns CDR1 SGHNT and CDR2 YYREEE (reference sequence). This chain's CDR3 is CASSLEVGGVREQYF. Written as DNA, the CDR3 is TGTGCCAGCAGCTTGGAAGTGGGGGGGGTAAGGGAGCAGTACTTC.

The rearrangement links TRBV10-3 to TRBJ2-7; 11 bases line up with TRBD2. Germline lookup yields CDR1 ENHRY and CDR2 SYGVKD. After removal of 10 bases from V and 3 bases from J, the junction contained 8 bases not matched to a gene. The length of the CDR3 is 14 residues. The CDR3 loop reads CATGLAGRLYEQYF. In DNA form, the CDR3 reads TGTGCCACCGGACTAGCGGGCCGACTCTACGAGCAGTACTTC.

The J gene is TRBJ2-1, the V gene TRBV19, with 9 nucleotides matching TRBD2. CDR3 size: 15 residues. The germline gives CDR1 LNHDA, CDR2 SQIVND (reference sequence). The V segment lost 5 bases and the J segment 0 bases; nucleotides outside the gene matches: 2. For the CDR3, the DNA is TGTGCCAGTAGTCCGACTAGCGGCTCCTACAATGAGCAGTTCTTC. It is translated as CASSPTSGSYNEQFF. Variable domain in full (rest from reference TRBV19 and TRBJ2-1): DGGITQSPKYLFRKEGQNVTLSCEQNLNHDAMYWYRQDPGQGLRLIYYSQIVNDFQKGDIAEGYSVSREKKESFPLTVTSAQKNPTAFYLCASSPTSGSYNEQFFGPGTRLTVL.

V gene TRBV2 combines with J gene TRBJ1-5, with a tentative D call TRBD1 (5 bases). Between the trimmed V and J ends, which lost 4 bases and 9 bases, there was a span of 13 bases. Germline V lookup: CDR1 SNHLY, CDR2 FYNNEI. The CDR3 totals 13 residues. DNA for the CDR3: TGTGCCAGCAGTGGGCTTCCAGGGATGCCCCAGCATTTT. It encodes CASSGLPGMPQHF.

The rearrangement uses TRBV7-3 and TRBJ2-2; D not certain. V was shortened by 5 bases and J by 5 bases, with 6 bases between the two germline ends. The CDR3 runs to 12 residues. Germline values: CDR1 SGHTA, CDR2 FQGTGA. Here the CDR3 reads CASSPPTGELFF. In nucleotides, the CDR3 is TGTGCCAGCAGCCCTCCGACCGGGGAGCTGTTTTTT.

The V and J genes are TRBV19 and TRBJ2-1; D gene uncertain. V lost 4 bases and J lost 9, with 10 bases in between. The CDR3 runs to 12 residues. Germline V CDR1 and CDR2: LNHDA, SQIVND (reference sequence). The CDR3 region is CASSTPPSEQFF. The CDR3 coding sequence is TGTGCCAGTAGTACCCCCCCCAGTGAGCAGTTCTTC.